Presented here are 30 T cell receptor beta chains from one specimen sequenced in a study of breast tumors, draining lymph nodes, adjacent tissues. TCRdb re-analysed the multiplex PCR reads in MiXCR, keeping a single row per CDR3 protein. Of about 80,000 distinct CDR3 sequences listed, 15% to 20% are singletons. Axillary draining lymph nodes of breast cancer patients supplied the node samples. The sample comprised axillary lymph node tissue. These receptors were taken from a female donor with breast cancer. Some clones in this sample may be carry-over from other donors' samples.

On this clonotype: This clone may be a read error of a much larger clone one base away. This sequence joins TRBV6-5 and TRBJ2-3; 11 bases match TRBD1. Trimming took 0 bases from V and 0 from J; bases not matched to a gene: 5. This CDR3 contains 18 residues. Per the germline V gene, CDR1 is MNHEY and CDR2 is SVGAGI. CDR3 bases: TGTGCCAGCAGTTACTCCGGACAGGGGGCCTGTAGCACAGATACGCAGTATTTT. It yields the protein CASSYSGQGACSTDTQYF.

Details on this clonotype: A read error is possible here, since a much larger clone lies one base away. This sequence joins TRBV3-1 and TRBJ1-6; D uncertain. The CDR3 consists of 13 residues. Per germline, CDR1 LGHDT and CDR2 YNNKEL (reference sequence). CDR3 bases: TGTGCCAGCAGCCCCACACCCAATTCACCCCCCCACTTT. It encodes CASSPTPNSPPHF.

This clonotype was recorded at least ten times. The CDR3 sequence: CASSYFTGQETQYF. The CDR3 nucleotides are TGTGCCAGCAGTTACTTCACAGGGCAAGAGACCCAGTACTTC. The chain has TRBV6-5 and TRBJ2-5, with D perhaps matching TRBD1 (6 bases). The V and J ends lost 1 base and 2 bases respectively, with 8 bases between them. The CDR3 covers 14 residues. Germline-derived CDR1 and CDR2 are MNHEY and SVGAGI.

This clonotype was seen ten or more times. Written as DNA, the CDR3 is TGCAGTGCTCCGAGACTAGCGGGCTACGAGCAGTACTTC. Amino acid sequence: CSAPRLAGYEQYF. The chain carries TRBV20-1 and TRBJ2-7; 10 positions agree with TRBD2. Germline CDR1 reads DFQATT; CDR2 reads SNEGSKA (reference sequence). This CDR3 is built from 13 residues. Germline trimming cut 5 bases from V and 3 bases from J; bases unmatched to any gene: 4.

This clonotype was seen repeatedly, ten times or more. V usage is TRBV19 and J usage is TRBJ1-3; no reliable D call. In germline, CDR1 is LNHDA, CDR2 SQIVND (reference sequence). V lost 4 bases and J 7 bases, leaving 8 bases between the germline ends. The CDR3 is made up of 12 amino acids. CDR3 loop: CASSTLRNTIYF. Written as DNA, the CDR3 is TGTGCCAGTAGTACCCTGCGGAACACCATATATTTT.

This clonotype was seen repeatedly, ten times or more. The chain couples TRBV15 to TRBJ2-7; D is tentatively TRBD1 or TRBD2 (6 bases each). Germline V gene data show CDR1 as LNHNV and CDR2 as YYDKDF (reference sequence). V shed 7 bases and J shed 3 bases, with 13 bases lying between them. The CDR3 consists of 13 residues. CDR3 in amino acids: CATKEQGLYEQYF. CDR3 in DNA: TGTGCCACCAAGGAACAGGGACTCTACGAGCAGTACTTC.

This clonotype was seen a few times. The chain links TRBV14 to TRBJ2-6, with D hard to call. V dropped 2 bases and J dropped 2 bases, with 1 base sitting between them. The germline V gene has CDR1 SGHDN and CDR2 FVKESK. This CDR3 has 13 residues. This CDR3 reads CASSQTGANVLTF. The DNA for the CDR3 is TGTGCCAGCAGCCAAACTGGGGCCAACGTCCTGACTTTC. The complete variable domain, with remaining parts taken from reference TRBV14 and TRBJ2-6, reads EAGVTQFPSHSVIEKGQTVTLRCDPISGHDNLYWYRRVMGKEIKFLLHFVKESKQDESGMPNNRFLAERTGGTYSTLKVQPAELEDSGVYFCASSQTGANVLTFGAGSRLTVL.

This clonotype was seen many times. V and J are TRBV7-8 and TRBJ2-2; TRBD1 matches 8 bases. Trimming at V came to 3 bases and at J to 4 bases, leaving 4 bases not matched to a gene. The CDR3 has 15 amino acids. Germline assignment: CDR1 SGHVS and CDR2 FQNEAQ. DNA for the CDR3: TGTGCCAGCAGCTTCCTTGACAGGGGCACCGGGGAGCTGTTTTTT. It translates to CASSFLDRGTGELFF. Drawing the rest from reference TRBV7-8 and TRBJ2-2, the complete variable domain is GAGVSQSPRYKVAKRGQDVALRCDPISGHVSLFWYQQALGQGPEFLTYFQNEAQLDKSGLPSDRFFAERPEGSVSTLKIQRTQQEDSAVYLCASSFLDRGTGELFFGEGSRLTVL.

This clonotype was detected a few times. The genes are TRBV3-1 and TRBJ2-1; 9 bases fit TRBD2. CDR1 and CDR2 (germline): LGHDT, YNNKEL (reference sequence). V was clipped by 2 bases and J by 8 bases; unmatched bases: 7. This CDR3 contains 15 residues. In DNA, the CDR3 is TGTGCCAGCAGCCAATGGCGAGCGGGAGGCTATGAGCAGTTCTTC. This encodes CASSQWRAGGYEQFF.

In this sample, this clonotype turned up many times. The junction shows a germline mismatch at one end, possibly a read error. V gene TRBV7-8 combines with J gene TRBJ2-1; perhaps D is TRBD1 or TRBD2 (6 bases each). The germline V gene has CDR1 SGHVS and CDR2 FQNEAQ. The CDR3 spans 13 residues. CDR3 sequence: CASSLRGQNGQFF. CDR3 in DNA: TGTGCCAGCAGCTTACGGGGGCAAAATGGGCAGTTCTTC.

As concerns this clonotype: This may arise from a read error, as a much more abundant clone is one base away. The chain recombines TRBV7-6 with TRBJ2-5, with 7 bases fitting TRBD2. This CDR3 is 13 amino acids long. From germline, CDR1 is SGHVS and CDR2 FNYEAQ. The CDR3 DNA follows: TGTGCCGGCAGCTTAGTGGCTAGCGGGACCCAGTACTTC. Amino acid sequence: CAGSLVASGTQYF.

To note about this clonotype: With a much larger clone just one base away, this may be a read error. The conserved phenylalanine or tryptophan normally closing the CDR3 is absent here, so this likely arose from a read error. The rearrangement joins TRBV20-1 to TRBJ2-2, with 9 bases that match TRBD2. The CDR3 contains 13 residues. Germline V gives CDR1 DFQATT, CDR2 SNEGSKA (reference sequence). Germline trimming cut 6 bases from V and 6 bases from J; bases unmatched to any gene: 5. Here the CDR3 DNA reads TGCAGTGCGCCTAGGACTAGCGCCGGGGAGCTGTTTGTT. Protein sequence: CSAPRTSAGELFV.

Ten or more counts support this clonotype. The chain combines TRBV2 with TRBJ1-5; tentatively, D is TRBD1 (5 bases). The CDR3 extends over 15 amino acids. The germline V and J ends were trimmed by 6 bases and 2 bases, with 14 bases remaining between them. The V gene's germline CDR1 is SNHLY and CDR2 FYNNEI. The CDR3 here is CASSFQQGGNQPQHF. The CDR3 bases are TGTGCCAGCAGCTTCCAGCAGGGAGGCAATCAGCCCCAGCATTTT.

This clonotype was recorded a few times. V is TRBV4-3 and J is TRBJ1-2; 8 nucleotides align to TRBD1. Germline V CDR1 and CDR2: LGHNA, YSLEER. V gave up 4 bases and J gave up 6 bases; unmatched junction bases: 10. This CDR3 is built from 15 residues. CDR3 residues: CASSLSAAGQDGYTF. CDR3 in DNA: TGCGCCAGCAGCCTTTCAGCGGCGGGACAGGATGGCTACACCTTC.

Concerning this clonotype itself: One base away lies a much larger clone, so this may be a sequencing read error. The rearrangement uses TRBV19 and TRBJ1-2; 7 nucleotides match TRBD1. CDR3 length equals 13 residues. The germline CDR1 and CDR2 sequences are LNHDA and SQIVND (reference sequence). CDR3 bases: TGTGCCAGTAGGTCGACAGGGCCTATTGGCTACATCTTC. Its translation is CASRSTGPIGYIF.

This clonotype was picked up many times. The chain links TRBV5-1 to TRBJ2-1, with a weak D call TRBD1 (6 bases). V lost 4 bases and J 2 bases, leaving 13 bases between the germline ends. Germline-derived CDR1 and CDR2 are SGHRS and YFSETQ. This CDR3 comprises 15 residues. The CDR3 DNA sequence: TGCGCCAGCAGCCCTCGGGACAAAACCTACAATGAGCAGTTCTTC. The encoded protein is CASSPRDKTYNEQFF.

This clonotype was seen a handful of times. The chain carries TRBV6-1 and TRBJ1-5, with 9 bases fitting TRBD1. This CDR3 is built from 16 residues. The germline gives CDR1 MNHNS, CDR2 SASEGT. V lost 1 base, J lost 6 bases, and 7 bases stayed unmatched. CDR3 amino acids: CASSEDGTGTGQPQHF. The DNA for the CDR3 is TGTGCCAGCAGTGAAGATGGGACAGGGACTGGTCAGCCCCAGCATTTT.

This clonotype was counted at least ten times. The J gene is TRBJ1-4, the V gene TRBV6-6, with 8 nucleotides matching TRBD1. The V gene's germline CDR1 is MNHNY and CDR2 SVGAGI (reference sequence). The CDR3 has 14 residues. Trimming cost V 1 base and J 6 bases; bases outside gene matches: 1. Here the CDR3 reads CASSYLTGDEKLFF. The CDR3 DNA reads as TGTGCCAGCAGTTACTTGACAGGGGATGAAAAACTGTTTTTT.

This clonotype was detected ten times or more. This chain uses TRBV6-4 with TRBJ2-7, with 12 bases identical to TRBD2. Germline CDR1 MRHNA, CDR2 SNTAGT. V lost 6 bases to trimming and J lost 3 bases; unmatched junction nucleotides: 6. The CDR3 is 15 amino acids. The CDR3 is CASSSPGLAGYEQYF. The CDR3 nucleotides are TGTGCCAGCAGCTCCCCGGGACTAGCGGGCTACGAGCAGTACTTC.

This clonotype was seen repeatedly, ten times or more. The chain combines TRBV12-3 or TRBV12-4 with TRBJ2-7; D gene ambiguous. Trimming removed 6 bases from V and 2 bases from J, with 14 bases in between. This CDR3 has 14 amino acids. The CDR3 sequence is CASRAGPTTYEQYF. The CDR3 nucleotides read TGTGCCAGCAGAGCCGGGCCAACGACCTACGAGCAGTACTTC.

The table lists this clonotype with many counts. J is TRBJ2-1 and V is TRBV5-1; D possibly matches TRBD1 or TRBD2 (5 bases each). The CDR3 length is 17 residues. Germline CDR1 reads SGHRS; CDR2 reads YFSETQ. V gave up 3 bases and J gave up 0 bases, with 16 bases separating them. CDR3 bases: TGCGCCAGCAGCTCCCCCAGGGAAGGGAGCTCCTACAATGAGCAGTTCTTC. This codes for CASSSPREGSSYNEQFF.

This clonotype has a count of ten or more. V gene TRBV6-1 combines with J gene TRBJ2-7; D is perhaps TRBD1 (6 bases). Germline loops: CDR1 MNHNS, CDR2 SASEGT. V was cut by 7 bases and J by 6 bases, with 19 bases left in between. CDR3 size: 14 residues. DNA of the CDR3: TGTGCCAGCAACAGTGGTAACAGGGAAAGCGAGCAGTACTTC. As protein: CASNSGNRESEQYF.

This clonotype was counted ten times or more. The CDR3 DNA is TGTGCCAGCAGCCAGATAGCGTCCCAACGAGAGCAGTTCTTC. Protein product: CASSQIASQREQFF. The J gene is TRBJ2-1, the V gene TRBV7-2; weak D call: TRBD2 (5 bases). V lost 5 bases to trimming and J lost 10 bases, with 18 bases between them. The germline V gene encodes CDR1 SGHTA and CDR2 FQGNSA. The CDR3 covers 14 residues.

A remark on this clonotype: A clone one base away is much larger, so this may be a read error. This chain connects TRBV19 to TRBJ2-1, with 8 bases identical to TRBD1. There are 15 residues in the CDR3. Germline values: CDR1 LNHDA, CDR2 SQIVND (reference sequence). CDR3 in amino acids: CASSIRRGPYSEQFF. DNA for the CDR3: TGTGCCAGTAGTATTCGCAGGGGGCCCTACAGTGAGCAGTTCTTC. Full variable domain (remainder filled in from reference TRBV19 and TRBJ2-1): DGGITQSPKYLFRKEGQNVTLSCEQNLNHDAMYWYRQDPGQGLRLIYYSQIVNDFQKGDIAEGYSVSREKKESFPLTVTSAQKNPTAFYLCASSIRRGPYSEQFFGPGTRLTVL.

Ten or more counts support this clonotype. Here the CDR3 DNA reads TGCGCCAGCAGCGGGACTAGCGGAGGACCCCTACACAATGAGCAGTTCTTC. Amino acid sequence: CASSGTSGGPLHNEQFF. This chain joins TRBV5-1 and TRBJ2-1, with 11 nucleotides matching TRBD2. This CDR3 has 17 residues. The trim removed 4 bases at V and 5 bases at J, leaving 11 bases unmatched. The germline V gene encodes CDR1 SGHRS and CDR2 YFSETQ.

This clonotype appeared many times. V and J are TRBV11-3 and TRBJ2-7; possibly TRBD1 for D (6 bases). Trimming left V 3 bases short and J 6 bases short, with 9 bases between. CDR1 is SGHNT and CDR2 is YENEEA in the germline V gene. The CDR3 contains 12 residues. CDR3: CASSFRTAEQYF. In DNA, the CDR3 is TGTGCCAGCAGCTTCCGGACAGCCGAGCAGTACTTC.

This clonotype was seen at least ten times. The genes are TRBV4-1 and TRBJ2-2; 9 bases match TRBD2. The CDR3 has 17 residues. Germline V lookup: CDR1 MGHRA, CDR2 YSYEKL. The trim removed 0 bases at V and 3 bases at J, leaving 5 bases unmatched. CDR3 sequence (DNA): TGCGCCAGCAGCCAAGATCGGGGCGGGAGGGACACCGGGGAGCTGTTTTTT. Protein: CASSQDRGGRDTGELFF.

The rearrangement uses TRBV3-1 and TRBJ1-6; D unclear. This CDR3 comprises 15 residues. Per germline, CDR1 LGHDT and CDR2 YNNKEL (reference sequence). Trimming cost V 0 bases and J 11 bases, with 14 bases left between them. CDR3 residues: CASSQDGGPGAPLHF. The CDR3 nucleotides read TGTGCCAGCAGCCAAGATGGAGGCCCTGGGGCACCCCTCCACTTT.

Ten or more counts support this clonotype. The J gene is TRBJ2-1, the V gene TRBV15, with a tentative D call TRBD1 (5 bases). The CDR3 runs 16 residues. Germline assignment: CDR1 LNHNV and CDR2 YYDKDF (reference sequence). V gave up 0 bases and J gave up 0 bases, with 9 bases separating them. The CDR3: CATSRDLGASYNEQFF. As DNA, the CDR3 is TGTGCCACCAGCAGAGATTTAGGGGCCTCCTACAATGAGCAGTTCTTC.

In this sample, this clonotype turned up a few times. The J gene is TRBJ2-1, the V gene TRBV27; tentatively, D is TRBD1 (6 bases). The CDR3 is 14 residues long. Germline V gene sequence: CDR1 MNHEY, CDR2 SMNVEV (reference sequence). Trimming shortened V by 6 bases and J by 0 bases, and 9 bases separated the two germline ends. DNA of the CDR3: TGTGCCAGCAGAGGGGGAATCTCCTACAATGAGCAGTTCTTC. This sequence encodes CASRGGISYNEQFF.